The entry that follows covers one T cell receptor (beta chain) sequence. The CDR3 totals 15 residues. CDR1 is MDHEN, CDR2 SYDVKM, per germline. V trimming: 5 bases; J trimming: 1 base; junction bases outside the gene matches: 5. Specified time point: time of PML onset. All PML patients were female, and all patients had earlier interferon beta. Synthetic inline TR CDR3 controls covering all V-J pairings were spiked into each PCR. Assay: immunoSEQ multiplex PCR; the TCRdb copy retains only in-frame clones and omits some. The sample lists tens of thousands of clones, more than 70% occurring once. The sample originates from a study of multiple sclerosis patients with progressive multifocal leukoencephalopathy.

Sample: PBMCs, taken from a patient treated with natalizumab. This sequence originates from a young woman with progressive multifocal leukoencephalopathy. This chain joins TRBV28 and TRBJ2-7; 10 bases align to TRBD1. The CDR3 DNA is TGTGCCAGCAGTGTTGGGACAGGGGTTTCCTACGAGCAGTACTTC. Encoded protein: CASSVGTGVSYEQYF.